The clone carrying this T cell receptor (beta chain) appeared a single time. Its cognate antigen is unknown. The V gene lost 4 bases and the J gene lost 4 bases, with 11 bases spanning the gap. Germline loops: CDR1 MNHNS, CDR2 SASEGT. This CDR3 region has 14 residues. Donors were drawn from the approximately 130-subject validation cohort, separate from the roughly 670-subject first cohort. Clones were read by immunoSEQ multiplex PCR, and TCRdb kept only the in-frame ones, dropping some. The repertoire holds 240,000 or so clones, 75% to 90% seen once, with 1% to 1.5% in the top ten. The data are from a study of cytomegalovirus exposure and HLA in healthy donors. Overall study results and limits: The finding came from a later analysis; first-cohort TCR clusters tended to co-occur in the approximately 120 validation repertoires. The authors enumerated 164 TCR beta chains as linked to cytomegalovirus. Published work reported that the classifier diagnosed cytomegalovirus status with high specificity and sensitivity.

The source is a woman between 25 and 40 years old in good health and CMV-seropositive. Material: PBMCs. The chain links TRBV6-1 to TRBJ1-3; tentative D call: TRBD1 (6 bases). CDR3: CASSVSGAGNTIYF. CDR3 DNA sequence: TGTGCCAGCAGTGTTTCAGGGGCCGGAAACACCATATATTTT.